This T cell receptor (beta chain) was captured by sequencing in a study of post-analysis software for immune sequencing data. Study context: The disease courses spanned relapsing-remitting, secondary progressive and progressive-relapsing forms of multiple sclerosis.

cDNA libraries of TCR beta carried unique molecular identifiers. TCRdb re-derived calls from the PCR reads in MiXCR, one entry per CDR3 protein. The data contain about 770,000 distinct CDR3 sequences, 35% to 55% of them singletons. This clonotype was seen repeatedly, ten times or more. The antigen is unknown. The V and J ends lost 0 bases and 4 bases respectively, with 8 bases between them. The length of the CDR3 is 13 residues. The germline gives CDR1 SGHRS, CDR2 YFSETQ. Study results and caveats: TRBV5-6, TRBV5-1 and TRBV20-1 belonged to a set of about five TRBV segments that were more frequent in patients than controls.

V usage is TRBV5-1 and J usage is TRBJ2-7; no clear D gene. Sequenced: blood. The TCR sequence derives from a girl aged 5 to 17 with multiple sclerosis. CDR3 nucleotide sequence: TGCGCCAGCAGCTTGGAAGGCCGGTACGAGCAGTACTTC. Translated: CASSLEGRYEQYF.